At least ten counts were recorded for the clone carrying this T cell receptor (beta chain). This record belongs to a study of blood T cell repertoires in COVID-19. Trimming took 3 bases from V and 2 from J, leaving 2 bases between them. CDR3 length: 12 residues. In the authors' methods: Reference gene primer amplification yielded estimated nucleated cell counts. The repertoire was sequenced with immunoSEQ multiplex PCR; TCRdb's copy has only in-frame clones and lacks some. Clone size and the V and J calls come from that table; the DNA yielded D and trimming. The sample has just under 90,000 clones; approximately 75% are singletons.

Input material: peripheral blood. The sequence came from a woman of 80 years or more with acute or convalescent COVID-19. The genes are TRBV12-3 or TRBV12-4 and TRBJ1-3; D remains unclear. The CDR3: CASSFAGNTIYF. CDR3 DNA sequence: TGTGCCAGCAGTTTCGCTGGAAACACCATATATTTT.